The next 8 T cell receptor beta chains were all read from a single sample in a study of monozygotic twins with inflammatory bowel disease. TCRdb re-called the 5' RACE reads and catalogs CDR3 proteins one per entry, DNA excluded. This listing includes 110,000 to 150,000 distinct CDR3 sequences. What was sequenced was blood. These TCRs come from a human donor with ulcerative colitis or Crohn's disease, or a healthy co-twin of an affected twin (not recorded which).

The chain carries TRBV6-1 and TRBJ1-4. The CDR3 has 15 amino acids. Germline CDR1 reads MNHNS; CDR2 reads SASEGT. The CDR3 loop is CASKKWLTTNEKLFF.

The chain uses TRBV5-1 and TRBJ2-7; TCRdb's D gene call, TRBD2, goes unchecked for lack of DNA. CDR3 size: 17 residues. Germline CDR1 SGHRS, CDR2 YFSETQ. The CDR3 region is CASSFGLAGASSYEQYF.

This chain uses TRBV29-1 with TRBJ1-1. Germline V gene lookup returns CDR1 SQVTM and CDR2 ANQGSEA. The CDR3 has 15 residues. The CDR3 region is CSVEDHSRVSLQAFF.

The chain has TRBV11-1 and TRBJ2-2; no DNA is available, so the TRBD1 call from TCRdb remains unchecked. The CDR3 consists of 19 residues. CDR1 and CDR2 from the germline V gene are SGHAT and FQDESV (reference sequence). The CDR3 sequence is CASSKTSFRGPTFTGELFF.

This rearrangement joins TRBV19 to TRBJ2-1; the D gene TCRdb calls, TRBD2, cannot be checked with no DNA. Germline assignment: CDR1 LNHDA and CDR2 SQIVND (reference sequence). The length of the CDR3 is 15 residues. The chain's CDR3 is CASSTGDWKSNEQFF.

The gene calls are TRBV28 and TRBJ2-5; no DNA is available, so the TRBD2 call from TCRdb remains unchecked. The length of the CDR3 is 14 residues. Germline V gene lookup returns CDR1 MDHEN and CDR2 SYDVKM. CDR3 region: CASNPAGEAETQYF.

V is TRBV4-3 and J is TRBJ2-1; no DNA is available, so the TRBD2 call from TCRdb remains unchecked. CDR1 LGHNA and CDR2 YSLEER come from the germline V gene. This CDR3 region has 15 residues. This CDR3 reads CASSQVRRAGNEQFF.

The rearrangement links TRBV5-4 to TRBJ2-2; TCRdb gives TRBD1 as the D gene, but with no DNA this cannot be confirmed. The germline CDR1 and CDR2 sequences are SGHNT and YYREEE (reference sequence). The CDR3 is made up of 14 amino acids. This CDR3 reads CASSGGRLTGELFF.